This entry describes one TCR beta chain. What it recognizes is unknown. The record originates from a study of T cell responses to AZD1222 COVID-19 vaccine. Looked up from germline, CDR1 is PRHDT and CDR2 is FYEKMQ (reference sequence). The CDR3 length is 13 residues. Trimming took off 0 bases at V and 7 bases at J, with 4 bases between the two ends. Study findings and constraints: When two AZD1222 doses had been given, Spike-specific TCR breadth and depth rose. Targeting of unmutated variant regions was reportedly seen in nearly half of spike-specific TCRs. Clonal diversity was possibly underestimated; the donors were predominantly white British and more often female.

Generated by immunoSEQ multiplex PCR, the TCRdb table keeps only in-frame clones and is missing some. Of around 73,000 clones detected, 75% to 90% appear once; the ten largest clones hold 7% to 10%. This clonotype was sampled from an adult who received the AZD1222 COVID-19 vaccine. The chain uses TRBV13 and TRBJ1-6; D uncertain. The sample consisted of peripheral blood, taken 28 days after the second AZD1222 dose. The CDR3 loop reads CASSLGSNSPLHF. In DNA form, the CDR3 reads TGTGCCAGCAGCTTAGGGTCCAATTCACCCCTCCACTTT.